This T cell receptor (beta chain) was profiled in a study of blood T cell repertoires in COVID-19. At the level of the study: Researchers got acute and convalescent COVID-19 samples from the United States, Italy and Spain. Sources were T cells, B-cell-depleted T cells, or PBMCs; the material itself was cDNA or gDNA.

The CDR3 contains 15 residues. The germline CDR1 and CDR2 sequences are SNHLY and FYNNEI. The V end was cut by 6 bases, the J end by 1 base, with 14 bases between. As processed by the authors: From reference gene primer amplification, estimates of nucleated cell counts were derived. Profiled with immunoSEQ multiplex PCR; TCRdb holds only in-frame clones, not every one. Clone size and the V and J calls come from that table; the DNA yielded D and trimming. There are 130,000 or so clones in the sample; around four fifths occur only once, and around 1.5% lies in the top ten. The clonotype was recovered from a human donor in a cohort sampled during active COVID-19. The chain employs TRBV2 and TRBJ2-3, with D maybe TRBD2 (6 bases). The sequenced sample consisted of peripheral blood. The CDR3, as DNA: TGTGCCAGCAGAGTTCGGGAGAGGGGCACAGATACGCAGTATTTT. Encoded protein: CASRVRERGTDTQYF.